This entry is about one T cell receptor (beta chain). Researchers sorted participants into cohorts using their self-reported clinical history. The data stem from a study of blood T cell repertoires in COVID-19. Per germline, CDR1 MNHEY and CDR2 SVGAGI. The CDR3 covers 15 residues. The V and J ends lost 8 bases and 6 bases respectively, with 20 bases between them. In the source study's methods: Amplifying reference gene primers gave estimates of nucleated cell counts. The protocol was immunoSEQ multiplex PCR, while the TCRdb copy is restricted to in-frame clones and leaves out a portion. V and J calls and clone size follow that table, whereas D and trimming were derived from the DNA. Altogether approximately 53,000 clones are present, 60% to 80% being singletons, with the ten largest covering approximately 5%.

Sequenced input: PBMCs or T cells enriched from blood (not recorded which). The chain combines TRBV6-5 with TRBJ1-5; D may be TRBD1 (6 bases). This sequence was found in a woman aged 45-65 years with acute COVID-19. CDR3 residues: CASGDTGSGIQPQHF. The DNA for the CDR3 is TGTGCCAGCGGAGATACAGGGTCCGGGATTCAGCCCCAGCATTTT.